This T cell receptor beta chain was observed in a study of identical twins. Overall study results and limits: The study found that models underestimated out-of-frame TCR alpha sharing in monozygotic twins. Invariant cells of the MAIT and iNKT types might have partly distorted the zero-insertion analyses.

Template switching introduced a universal primer site, and the cDNA bore unique molecular identifiers. Via MiXCR, TCRdb re-called the 5' RACE reads, giving one row per CDR3 protein. This sample has approximately 620,000 distinct CDR3 sequences, with 8.6% found just once. A word on this clonotype: As yet, its antigen is unknown.

The CDR3 runs to 15 residues. V was pared by 2 bases and J by 7 bases, with 21 bases between. Germline V gene lookup returns CDR1 DFQATT and CDR2 SNEGSKA (reference sequence). These data also featured in a second study, about yellow fever vaccine responses in identical twins.

The sequencing input was PBMCs. The TCR originated in a woman under 30 in good health. The genes are TRBV20-1 and TRBJ2-7, with D perhaps assigned TRBD1 or TRBD2 (6 bases each). The CDR3 DNA sequence: TGCAGTGCTAGAAGGGGGGAGTCCTCGGTGGGAGAGCAGTACTTC. Its protein product is CSARRGESSVGEQYF.